This TCR delta chain was obtained from a study of γδ T cells in repeated Plasmodium falciparum infection. Whole-study context: Samples were taken at baseline, before some infections, and 21 days after each.

Per the germline V gene, CDR1 is GEAIGNYY and CDR2 is EKD. The CDR3 length is 22 residues. Each sorted gammadelta sample had TRG and TRD chains sequenced. With CATT, TCRdb re-called clones from the multiplex PCR reads. The sample consists of approximately 53,000 delta-chain clones, around 1.7% of them appearing once. Gammadelta T cells were flow-sorted from PBMC into Vgamma9/Vdelta2+ and Vdelta2-negative populations for bulk analysis. Whole-study findings and limits: Repeated controlled infections reportedly drove waves of new clonotype selection in Vdelta2-negative, mostly Vdelta1+, gammadelta repertoires. Vgamma9/Vdelta2+ repertoires stayed stably polyclonal over time and infection.

In regard to this clone: The antigen is not known. TCRdb records a much larger clone's protein for this DNA, with a difference at residue 16 that likely arises from a read error; the protein given is the translation of the DNA.

Sequenced: gamma-delta T cells from blood. The clonotype originates from a pool of human donors (malaria-infected and uninfected, not separated). V usage is TRDV2 and J usage is TRDJ3; 8 nucleotides agree with TRDD3. Assignment of the J gene here rests on matching the DNA to germline, because TCRdb gives none. This chain's CDR3 is CACDSGAFTGGPSSWETRQMFF. In DNA form, the CDR3 reads TGTGCCTGTGACTCCGGCGCGTTTACTGGGGGCCCGAGCTCCTGGGAAACCCGACAGATGTTTTTC.